This TCR beta chain was sequenced during a study of blood T cells in healthy people across ages. Regarding the study as a whole: Measured against age, TCR beta diversity per million T cells decreased in a roughly linear manner.

Together with a sample-barcoded 5' primer, a J-beta primer mix was included in a second PCR lasting about 7 to 11 cycles. TCRdb processed the 5' RACE reads anew with MiXCR; each CDR3 protein has one entry. Of around 850,000 distinct CDR3 sequences in the sample, about 37% were seen once. A remark on this clonotype: Its specificity is not known.

V lost 3 bases and J 1 base, leaving 14 bases between the germline ends. Germline CDR1 SGHKS, CDR2 YYEKEE (reference sequence). The CDR3 has 16 residues. The sequencing input was blood. The receptor was isolated from a man younger than 35 in good health. V gene TRBV5-5 combines with J gene TRBJ1-5; D is unresolved. In DNA form, the CDR3 reads TGTGCCAGCAGCTCTGTCGACATGGAGAGCAATCAGCCCCAGCATTTT. This codes for CASSSVDMESNQPQHF. The variable domain in full, completed from reference TRBV5-5 and TRBJ1-5, reads DAGVTQSPTHLIKTRGQQVTLRCSPISGHKSVSWYQQVLGQGPQFIFQYYEKEERGRGNFPDRFSARQFPNYSSELNVNALLLGDSALYLCASSSVDMESNQPQHFGDGTRLSIL.